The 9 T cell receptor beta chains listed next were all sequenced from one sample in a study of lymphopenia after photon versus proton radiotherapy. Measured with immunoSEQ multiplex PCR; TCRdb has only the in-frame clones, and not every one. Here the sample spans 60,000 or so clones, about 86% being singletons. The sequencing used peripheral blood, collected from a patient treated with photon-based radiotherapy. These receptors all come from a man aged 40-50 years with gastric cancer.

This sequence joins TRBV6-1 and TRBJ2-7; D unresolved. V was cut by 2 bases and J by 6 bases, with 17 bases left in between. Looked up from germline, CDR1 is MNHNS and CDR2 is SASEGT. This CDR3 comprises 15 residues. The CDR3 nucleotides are TGTGCCAGCAGTGAATCCCAAAGCACGCTCGGCGAGCAGTACTTC. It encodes CASSESQSTLGEQYF.

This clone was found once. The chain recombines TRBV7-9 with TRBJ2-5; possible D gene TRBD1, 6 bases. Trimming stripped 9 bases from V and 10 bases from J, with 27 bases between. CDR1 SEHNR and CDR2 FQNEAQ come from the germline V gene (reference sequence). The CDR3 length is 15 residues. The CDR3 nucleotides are TGTGCCAGTAGTAACCGGGACACGCCCCAAGTTGGCCAGTACTTC. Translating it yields CASSNRDTPQVGQYF.

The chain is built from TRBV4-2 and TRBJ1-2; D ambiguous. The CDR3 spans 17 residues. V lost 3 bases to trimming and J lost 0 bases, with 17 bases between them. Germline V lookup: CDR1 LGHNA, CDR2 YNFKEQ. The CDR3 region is CASSQDWTDSPNYGYTF. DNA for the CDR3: TGTGCCAGCAGCCAGGACTGGACGGACTCTCCTAACTATGGCTACACCTTC.

CDR3 bases: TGCGCCAGCAGCCAAGGGCTTGCGGGGAGGGGCAATGAGCAGTTCTTC. Translation: CASSQGLAGRGNEQFF. The J gene is TRBJ2-1, the V gene TRBV4-1; 7 bases agree with TRBD2. V was pared by 1 base and J by 6 bases, with 9 bases of the junction left unmatched. CDR1 and CDR2 (germline): MGHRA, YSYEKL. There are 16 residues in the CDR3.

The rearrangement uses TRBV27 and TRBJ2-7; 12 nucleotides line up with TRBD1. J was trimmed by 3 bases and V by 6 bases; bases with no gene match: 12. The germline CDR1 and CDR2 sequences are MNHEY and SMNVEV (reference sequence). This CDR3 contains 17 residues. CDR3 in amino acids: CASSPLSGDRGHYEQYF. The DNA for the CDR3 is TGTGCCAGCAGCCCTTTATCCGGGGACAGGGGGCACTACGAGCAGTACTTC.

The CDR3 nucleotides read TGTGCCAGCAGATCGGACAGTAACACTGAAGCTTTCTTT. This translates into CASRSDSNTEAFF. The chain combines TRBV5-6 with TRBJ1-1; D may be TRBD1 (6 bases). CDR3 length: 13 amino acids. V gave up 5 bases and J gave up 2 bases, with 10 bases separating them. CDR1 and CDR2 from the germline V gene are SGHDT and YYEEEE. Full variable domain (missing parts from reference TRBV5-6 and TRBJ1-1): DAGVTQSPTHLIKTRGQQVTLRCSPKSGHDTVSWYQQALGQGPQFIFQYYEEEERQRGNFPDRFSGHQFPNYSSELNVNALLLGDSALYLCASRSDSNTEAFFGQGTRLTVV.

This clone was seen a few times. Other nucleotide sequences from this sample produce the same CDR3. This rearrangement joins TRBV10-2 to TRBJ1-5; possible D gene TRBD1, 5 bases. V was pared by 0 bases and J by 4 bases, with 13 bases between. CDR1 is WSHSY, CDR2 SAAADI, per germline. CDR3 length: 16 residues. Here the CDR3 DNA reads TGCGCCAGCAGTGAGTCCCCAGGGAACAGTAATCAGCCCCAGCATTTT. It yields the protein CASSESPGNSNQPQHF.

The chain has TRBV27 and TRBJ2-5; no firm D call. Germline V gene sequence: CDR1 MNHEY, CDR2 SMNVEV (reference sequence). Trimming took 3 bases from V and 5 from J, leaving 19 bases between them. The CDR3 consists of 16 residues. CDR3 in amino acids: CASSFRTDAAPETQYF. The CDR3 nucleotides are TGTGCCAGCAGTTTTCGGACGGACGCCGCACCGGAGACCCAGTACTTC.

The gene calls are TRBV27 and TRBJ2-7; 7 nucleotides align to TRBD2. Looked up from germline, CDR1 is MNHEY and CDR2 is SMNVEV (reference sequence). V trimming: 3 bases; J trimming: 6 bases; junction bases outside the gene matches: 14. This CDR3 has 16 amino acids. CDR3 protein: CASSFRPGGSLGEQYF. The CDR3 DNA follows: TGTGCCAGCAGTTTCCGCCCCGGGGGGTCTCTAGGCGAGCAGTACTTC.